The entry below gives a single T cell receptor beta chain sequence along with its context. Its antigen is not identified. This sample is drawn from a study of somatic mutations in cytotoxic T cells in rheumatoid arthritis. Overall study: The researchers flow-sorted some T-cell populations stained with V beta antibodies and got nearly 100% purity, and these included V beta1+ cells sequenced for TCRB.

In the original processing: In patients, CD8+ clones bigger than 1% rarely had the same sequence as a published virus-specific TCRB. Produced via immunoSEQ multiplex PCR; TCRdb's table is partial and in-frame only. That table gives V, J and clone size, and the DNA gave D and trimming. The table includes roughly 13,000 clones, over 70% detected once. Notes on the study in general: Patients with rheumatoid arthritis did not differ significantly from age-matched healthy controls in CD8+ T-cell clonality. Which antigens the expanded CD8+ clones targeted was unknown.

The CDR3 loop spans 11 amino acids. Deletions cut 9 bases from V and 7 bases from J, with 11 bases between. Per germline, CDR1 WSHSY and CDR2 SAAADI. This sequence joins TRBV10-2 and TRBJ2-3; possibly TRBD1 for D (6 bases). The receptor comes from an adult with rheumatoid arthritis. The sequenced sample consisted of CD8+ T cells sorted from blood. CDR3 in DNA: TGCGCCAGTTTACAGGGTAATACGCAGTATTTT. Translated, it gives CASLQGNTQYF.